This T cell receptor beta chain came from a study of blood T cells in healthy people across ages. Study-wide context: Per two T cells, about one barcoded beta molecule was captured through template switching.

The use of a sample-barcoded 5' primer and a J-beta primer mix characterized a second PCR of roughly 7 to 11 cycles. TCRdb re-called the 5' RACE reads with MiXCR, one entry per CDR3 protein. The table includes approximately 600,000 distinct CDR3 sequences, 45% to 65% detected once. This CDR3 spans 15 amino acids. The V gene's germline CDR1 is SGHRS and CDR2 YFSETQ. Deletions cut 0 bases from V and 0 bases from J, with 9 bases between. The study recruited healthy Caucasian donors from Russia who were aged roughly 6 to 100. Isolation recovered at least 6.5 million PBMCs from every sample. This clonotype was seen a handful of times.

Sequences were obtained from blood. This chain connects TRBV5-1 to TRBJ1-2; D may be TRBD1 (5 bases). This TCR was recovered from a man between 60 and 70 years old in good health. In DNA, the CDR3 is TGCGCCAGCAGCTTGGTGGGGGGATCTAACTATGGCTACACCTTC. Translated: CASSLVGGSNYGYTF.